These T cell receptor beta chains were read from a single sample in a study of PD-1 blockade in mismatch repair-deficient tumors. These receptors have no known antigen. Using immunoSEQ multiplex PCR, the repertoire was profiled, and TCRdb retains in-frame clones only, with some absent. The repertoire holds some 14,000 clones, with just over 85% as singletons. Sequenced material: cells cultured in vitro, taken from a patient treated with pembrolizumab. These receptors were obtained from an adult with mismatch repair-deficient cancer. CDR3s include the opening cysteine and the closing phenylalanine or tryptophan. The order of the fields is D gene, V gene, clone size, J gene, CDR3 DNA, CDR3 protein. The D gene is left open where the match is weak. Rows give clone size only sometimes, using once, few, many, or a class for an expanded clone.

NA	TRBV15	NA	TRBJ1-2	TGTGCCACCAGCGATGAAGAAGGATTTGGCTACACCTTC	CATSDEEGFGYTF
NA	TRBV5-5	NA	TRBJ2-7	TGTGCCAGCAGTACGAGGGGTTTCTCCTACGAGCAGTACTTC	CASSTRGFSYEQYF
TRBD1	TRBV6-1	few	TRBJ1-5	TGTGCCAGCAGTGATGCACAGGGGCGCGGGTATAGCAATCAGCCCCAGCATTTT	CASSDAQGRGYSNQPQHF
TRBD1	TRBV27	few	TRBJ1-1	TGTGCCAGCAGTTTATCCTACAGGGGAAGGGGCACTGAAGCTTTCTTT	CASSLSYRGRGTEAFF
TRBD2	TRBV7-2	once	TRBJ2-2	TGTGCCAGCAGTCGACTAGCGGGTAACACCGGGGAGCTGTTTTTT	CASSRLAGNTGELFF
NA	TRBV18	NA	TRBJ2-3	TGTGCCAGCTCACCACTGGAAGGGGCGTACACAGATACGCAGTATTTT	CASSPLEGAYTDTQYF
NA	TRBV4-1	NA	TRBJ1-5	TGCGCCAGCAGCCAAGAGAGGGGCAGCCTCAATCAGCCCCAGCATTTT	CASSQERGSLNQPQHF
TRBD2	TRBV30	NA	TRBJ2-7	TGTGCCTGGAGTGTACTGGGCGGGAGGCTTCGTGAGCAGTACTTC	CAWSVLGGRLREQYF
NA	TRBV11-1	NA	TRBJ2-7	TGTGCCAGCAGTTACACTAGTCCCCCCTACGAGCAGTACTTC	CASSYTSPPYEQYF
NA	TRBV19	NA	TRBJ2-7	TGTGCCAGTAGTCCCCGGGACAACTCCTACGAGCAGTACTTC	CASSPRDNSYEQYF
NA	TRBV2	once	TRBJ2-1	TGTGCCAGCAGTGAACTGGGAAATGAGCAGTTCTTC	CASSELGNEQFF
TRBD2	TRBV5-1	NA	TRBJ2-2	TGCGCCAGCAGCTCTCCTTTTATAGCGGGAGCCGGGGAGCTGTTTTTT	CASSSPFIAGAGELFF
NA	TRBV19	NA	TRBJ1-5	TGTGCCAGTAGTATAAGGGACAGCAATCAGCCCCAGCATTTT	CASSIRDSNQPQHF
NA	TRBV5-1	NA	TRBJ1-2	TGCGCCAGCAGCTCACAGATTGGTATCCGCGGCTACACCTTC	CASSSQIGIRGYTF
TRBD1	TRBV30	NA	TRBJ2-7	TGTGCCTGGAGTTTACCCGGGACAGGGGACTACGAGCAGTACTTC	CAWSLPGTGDYEQYF
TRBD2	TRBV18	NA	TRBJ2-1	TGTGCCAGCTCAGCCACTAGCGCCAATGAGCAGTTCTTC	CASSATSANEQFF
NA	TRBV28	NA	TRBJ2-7	TGTGCCAGCTCTAAACCCAGAGCACCCTACGAGCAGTACTTC	CASSKPRAPYEQYF
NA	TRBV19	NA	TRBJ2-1	TGTGCCAGTAGTGCCCTCGGCACCCTCTCAATTTGGGAGCAGTTCTTC	CASSALGTLSIWEQFF
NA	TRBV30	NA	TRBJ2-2	TGTGCCTGGAGTCCCGCCTCTTGGCACCAACCCCCTTACGGGGAGCTGTTTTTT	CAWSPASWHQPPYGELFF
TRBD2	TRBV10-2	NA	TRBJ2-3	TGCGCCAGCAGGTTAGCGGGCTTCACAGATACGCAGTATTTT	CASRLAGFTDTQYF
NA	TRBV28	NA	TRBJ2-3	TGTGCCAGCAGTTTGTTTCCCGGGGCGCAGTATTTT	CASSLFPGAQYF
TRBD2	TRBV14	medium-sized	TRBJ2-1	TGTGCCAGCAGCCAATACGGACTAGCTAAGGATGAGCAGTTCTTC	CASSQYGLAKDEQFF
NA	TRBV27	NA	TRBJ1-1	TGTGCCAGCAGCGTAGGGGGATCCACTGAAGCTTTCTTT	CASSVGGSTEAFF
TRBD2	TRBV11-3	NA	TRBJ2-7	TGTGCCAGCAGCGCCCGACTAGCGGGGAAGGATGAGCAGTACTTC	CASSARLAGKDEQYF
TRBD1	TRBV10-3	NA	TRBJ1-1	TGTGCCATCAGTGAACGGGACAGCCGCACTGAAGCTTTCTTT	CAISERDSRTEAFF
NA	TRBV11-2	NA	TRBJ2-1	TGTGCCAGCAGCTTGGATCCCGGAAATGAGCAGTTCTTC	CASSLDPGNEQFF
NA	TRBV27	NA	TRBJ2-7	TGTGCCAGCAGTCCCCGCTCTAAGGCGTACTCCTACGAGCAGTACTTC	CASSPRSKAYSYEQYF
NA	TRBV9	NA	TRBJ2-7	TGTGCCAGCAGCGCTGCCGGGGCCGATGCTGCCTACGAGCAGTACTTC	CASSAAGADAAYEQYF
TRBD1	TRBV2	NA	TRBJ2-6	TGTGCCAGCAGTGAAGTGGGGACAGGGGGCTCAGTCTCTGGGGCCAACGTCCTGACTTTC	CASSEVGTGGSVSGANVLTF
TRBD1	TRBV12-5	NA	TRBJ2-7	TGTGCTAGTGGTTTGGTACCTAGGACAGGGGTTACCTACGAGCAGTACTTC	CASGLVPRTGVTYEQYF
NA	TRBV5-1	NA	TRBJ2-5	TGCGCCAGCAGCCTACTCCCCGGGGAGACCCAGTACTTC	CASSLLPGETQYF
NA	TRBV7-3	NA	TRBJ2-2	TGTGCCAGCAGCACAAAAAGGAACACCGGGGAGCTGTTTTTT	CASSTKRNTGELFF
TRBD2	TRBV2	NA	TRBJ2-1	TGTGCCAGCACACTAGGACTAGCGGGAGGCCTCAATGAGCAGTTCTTC	CASTLGLAGGLNEQFF
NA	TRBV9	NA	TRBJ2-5	TGTGCCAGCAGCCCGACGGCAGTGCGAGAGACCCAGTACTTC	CASSPTAVRETQYF
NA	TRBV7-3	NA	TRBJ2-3	TGTGCCAGCAGCCAGGAGCGGCGCTTCACAGATACGCAGTATTTT	CASSQERRFTDTQYF
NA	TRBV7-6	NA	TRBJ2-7	TGTGCCAGCAGCCAACGGGACTACGAGCAGTACTTC	CASSQRDYEQYF
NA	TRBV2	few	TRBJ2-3	TGTGCCAGCGTGTTGTCCCCCGTGGGGAATACGCAGTATTTT	CASVLSPVGNTQYF
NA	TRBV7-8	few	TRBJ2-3	TGTGCCAGCAGCTTATCCGGGACACATTCCACTAGCACAGATACGCAGTATTTT	CASSLSGTHSTSTDTQYF
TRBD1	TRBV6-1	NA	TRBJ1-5	TGTGCCACAGACAGGGGCCCCACGCAGCCCCAGCATTTT	CATDRGPTQPQHF
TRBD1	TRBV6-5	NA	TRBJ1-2	TGTGCCAGCAGCTTCCGACAGGGCAGGGACTATGGCTACACCTTC	CASSFRQGRDYGYTF
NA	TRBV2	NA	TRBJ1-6	TGTGCCAAGGGGAGCGGGGACCGTAATTCACCCCTCCACTTT	CAKGSGDRNSPLHF
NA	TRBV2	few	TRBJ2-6	TGTGCCAGCAGTCGACAGAGCTCTGGGGCCAACGTCCTGACTTTC	CASSRQSSGANVLTF
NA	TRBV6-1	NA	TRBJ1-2	TGTGCCAGCAGTGAAGCCCCCAGGGAATATGGCTACACCTTC	CASSEAPREYGYTF
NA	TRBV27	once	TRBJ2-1	TGTGCCAGCAGTTCACGACCCTACAATGAGCAGTTCTTC	CASSSRPYNEQFF
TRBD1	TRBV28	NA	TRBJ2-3	TGTGCCAGCAGTAGGACAGGGTATCTGGGAGATACGCAGTATTTT	CASSRTGYLGDTQYF
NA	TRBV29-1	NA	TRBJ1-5	TGCAGCGTTGATGGGCTCCCGGGCGGCAATCAGCCCCAGCATTTT	CSVDGLPGGNQPQHF
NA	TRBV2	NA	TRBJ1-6	TGTGCCAGCAGTGAAGAGGGGCCTAGCTCCTATAATTCACCCCTCCACTTT	CASSEEGPSSYNSPLHF
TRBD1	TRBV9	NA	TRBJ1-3	TGTGCCAGCAGCGATGGAACAGGGGGAGCAGGAAACACCATATATTTT	CASSDGTGGAGNTIYF
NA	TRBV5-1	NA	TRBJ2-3	TGCGCCAGCAGCTATGCCGGGACACAGAGGACAGATACGCAGTATTTT	CASSYAGTQRTDTQYF
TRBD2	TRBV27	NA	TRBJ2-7	TGTGCCAGCAGTTTATTAACCTCAGCGGGAGGCTCCTACGAGCAGTACTTC	CASSLLTSAGGSYEQYF
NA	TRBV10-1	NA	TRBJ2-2	TGCGCCAGCAAACAGGGAGGCACCGGGGAGCTGTTTTTT	CASKQGGTGELFF
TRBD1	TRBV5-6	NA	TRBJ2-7	TGTGCCAGCAGCCCGCGGGGGACAGGGTATGTCGAGCAGTACTTC	CASSPRGTGYVEQYF
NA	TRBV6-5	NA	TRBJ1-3	TGTGCCAGCAGTCGGACTTACTCTGGAAACACCATATATTTT	CASSRTYSGNTIYF
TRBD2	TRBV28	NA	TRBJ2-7	TGTGCCAGCAGTTCAATGCCCCGACTAGCGGGAGGGGACTACGAGCAGTACTTC	CASSSMPRLAGGDYEQYF
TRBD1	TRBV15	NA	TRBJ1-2	TGTGCCACCAGCAGAGCCGTAAGGGACAGGCCCTTACCCTATGGCTACACCTTC	CATSRAVRDRPLPYGYTF